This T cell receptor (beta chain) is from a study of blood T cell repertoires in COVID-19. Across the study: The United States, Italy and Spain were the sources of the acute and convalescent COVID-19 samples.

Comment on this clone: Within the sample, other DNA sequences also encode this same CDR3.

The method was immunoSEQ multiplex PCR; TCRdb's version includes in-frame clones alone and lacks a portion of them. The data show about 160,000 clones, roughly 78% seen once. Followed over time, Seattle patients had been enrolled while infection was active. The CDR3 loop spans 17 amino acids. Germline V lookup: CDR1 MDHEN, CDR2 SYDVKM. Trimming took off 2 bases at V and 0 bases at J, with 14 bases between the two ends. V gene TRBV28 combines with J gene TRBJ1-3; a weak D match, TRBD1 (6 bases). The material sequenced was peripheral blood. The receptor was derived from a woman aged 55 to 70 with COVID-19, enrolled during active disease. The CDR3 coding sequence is TGTGCCAGCAGTTTACCCCTGACAGGCCACTCTGGAAACACCATATATTTT. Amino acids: CASSLPLTGHSGNTIYF. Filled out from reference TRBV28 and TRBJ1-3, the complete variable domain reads DVKVTQSSRYLVKRTGEKVFLECVQDMDHENMFWYRQDPGLGLRLIYFSYDVKMKEKGDIPEGYSVSREKKERFSLILESASTNQTSMYLCASSLPLTGHSGNTIYFGEGSWLTVV.